This TCR beta chain is drawn from a study of blood T cell repertoires in COVID-19. Study-level background: Sites in the United States, Italy and Spain provided acute and convalescent COVID-19 samples. T cells, B-cell-depleted T cells, or PBMCs supplied cDNA or gDNA.

Methods used by the authors: Estimation of nucleated cell counts relied on the amplification of reference gene primers. The method was immunoSEQ multiplex PCR; TCRdb's version includes in-frame clones alone and lacks a portion of them. D and trimming come from the DNA, and the V and J calls and clone size come from that table. Among about 380,000 clones listed, 90% were seen once. In this sample, this clone turned up a few times. This clonotype was obtained from a man younger than 35 with active or convalescent COVID-19. The material sequenced was peripheral blood.

The CDR3 DNA is TGTGCCAGCAGTGAACATGGAGCCCAGCATTTT. Its protein is CASSEHGAQHF. The V call is TRBV6-1, the J call TRBJ1-5; D is unclear. This CDR3 comprises 11 residues. The germline V gene encodes CDR1 MNHNS and CDR2 SASEGT. V was trimmed by 2 bases and J by 11 bases, leaving 7 bases between them.